These 21 T cell receptor beta chains originate from one sample sequenced in a study of shared clonotypes between healthy human individuals. Sequencing was performed with immunoSEQ multiplex PCR; in TCRdb, only in-frame clones are kept and a portion is missing. Altogether roughly 680,000 clones are present, roughly two thirds being singletons, with the ten largest covering around 1.7%. Specimen: memory CD4+ T cells sorted from blood. Subset given: CD45RA-negative fraction. These receptors came from a woman in her twenties or thirties in good health.

The rearrangement uses TRBV15 and TRBJ1-1; D is perhaps TRBD1 (5 bases). Germline CDR1 reads LNHNV; CDR2 reads YYDKDF (reference sequence). The CDR3 totals 13 residues. The ends were cut back, 0 bases at V and 10 bases at J, with 12 bases in the middle. The CDR3 DNA follows: TGTGCCACCAGCAGAGACGGGGCTCTACGAGCTTTCTTT. Translated, it gives CATSRDGALRAFF. The whole variable domain, remainder taken from reference TRBV15 and TRBJ1-1, is DAMVIQNPRYQVTQFGKPVTLSCSQTLNHNVMYWYQQKSSQAPKLLFHYYDKDFNNEADTPDNFQSRRPNTSFCFLDIRSPGLGDTAMYLCATSRDGALRAFFGQGTRLTVV.

V gene TRBV28 combines with J gene TRBJ2-1; D remains ambiguous. Between the trimmed V and J ends, which lost 8 bases and 5 bases, there was a span of 13 bases. The CDR3 totals 13 residues. In germline, CDR1 is MDHEN, CDR2 SYDVKM. The DNA of the CDR3 is TGTGCCAGCGACGGGCCAACAAACAATGAGCAGTTCTTC. Its protein is CASDGPTNNEQFF. The entire variable domain, with the rest obtained from reference TRBV28 and TRBJ2-1, is as follows: DVKVTQSSRYLVKRTGEKVFLECVQDMDHENMFWYRQDPGLGLRLIYFSYDVKMKEKGDIPEGYSVSREKKERFSLILESASTNQTSMYLCASDGPTNNEQFFGPGTRLTVL.

The CDR3 region has the DNA TGTGCCAGCAGCCCATTGGGACAGGCCTCTGAGCAGTACTTC. Its protein product is CASSPLGQASEQYF. The chain is built from TRBV7-9 and TRBJ2-7; TRBD1 agrees at 8 bases. Germline V gene data show CDR1 as SEHNR and CDR2 as FQNEAQ (reference sequence). Unmatched junction bases numbered 10, after V lost 5 bases and J lost 7 bases. CDR3 size: 14 residues.

The genes are TRBV29-1 and TRBJ1-1, with 9 bases matching TRBD1. The CDR3 is 13 residues long. Trimming took 7 bases from V and 1 from J; bases not matched to a gene: 4. Germline values: CDR1 SQVTM, CDR2 ANQGSEA. This chain's CDR3 is CSDRGPRNTEAFF. In nucleotides, the CDR3 is TGCAGCGACAGGGGGCCCCGGAACACTGAAGCTTTCTTT. Supplemented by reference TRBV29-1 and TRBJ1-1, the full variable domain reads SAVISQKPSRDICQRGTSLTIQCQVDSQVTMMFWYRQQPGQSLTLIATANQGSEATYESGFVIDKFPISRPNLTFSTLTVSNMSPEDSSIYLCSDRGPRNTEAFFGQGTRLTVV.

The gene calls are TRBV25-1 and TRBJ2-5; perhaps TRBD2 as D (5 bases). Gene TRBJ2-7 matches the end of the DNA better, so the J call may be wrong. This CDR3 has 11 residues. Germline CDR1 and CDR2: MGHDK and SYGVNS. The DNA for the CDR3 is TGTGCCAGCAGAGGACTTCACGAGCAGTACTTC. Its protein is CASRGLHEQYF.

This clone turned up a few times. This chain connects TRBV5-1 to TRBJ2-7, with D perhaps matching TRBD1 (6 bases). Deletions cut 5 bases from V and 2 bases from J, with 14 bases between. The CDR3 extends over 14 amino acids. Germline CDR1 is SGHRS and CDR2 is YFSETQ. In DNA, the CDR3 is TGCGCCAGCAGATTTCGGACAGCCACCTACGAGCAGTACTTC. Protein: CASRFRTATYEQYF.

The chain has TRBV30 and TRBJ1-6; D uncertain. Looked up from germline, CDR1 is GTSNPN and CDR2 is SVGIG (reference sequence). The length of the CDR3 is 14 residues. V was pared by 0 bases and J by 6 bases, with 9 bases between. The CDR3 here is CAWSVRVGNSPLHF. For the CDR3, the DNA is TGTGCCTGGAGTGTACGCGTCGGTAATTCACCCCTCCACTTT.

This clone has a handful of counts. The rearrangement links TRBV19 to TRBJ1-4; TRBD1 is a possible D gene (6 bases). Trimming took off 5 bases at V and 5 bases at J, with 15 bases between the two ends. The germline CDR1 and CDR2 sequences are LNHDA and SQIVND (reference sequence). The CDR3 is 15 amino acids. In DNA, the CDR3 is TGTGCCAGTAGTCGACAGGTTCACGGGAATGAAAAACTGTTTTTT. Its translation is CASSRQVHGNEKLFF. Variable domain in full (rest from reference TRBV19 and TRBJ1-4): DGGITQSPKYLFRKEGQNVTLSCEQNLNHDAMYWYRQDPGQGLRLIYYSQIVNDFQKGDIAEGYSVSREKKESFPLTVTSAQKNPTAFYLCASSRQVHGNEKLFFGSGTQLSVL.

V usage is TRBV12-1 and J usage is TRBJ2-1; TRBD2 is the table's D call, not checked against the DNA. TRBV12-1 is shown as a pseudogene. The CDR3 extends over 18 amino acids. CDR3 bases: TGTGCCAGCAGCTTTGTTCGTTTCGGGGGAAGCTCCTACAATGAGCAGTTCTTC. This encodes CASSFVRFGGSSYNEQFF.

V and J are TRBV28 and TRBJ1-5; D unresolved. The germline gives CDR1 MDHEN, CDR2 SYDVKM. The V and J ends lost 6 bases and 6 bases respectively, with 12 bases between them. CDR3 length: 13 residues. Here the CDR3 reads CASRPPRPQPQHF. CDR3 coding DNA: TGTGCCAGCAGACCCCCGCGCCCTCAGCCCCAGCATTTT.

Of note for this clone: The germline gene is not matched at one end of the junction; a read error may be the cause. The genes are TRBV11-2 and TRBJ2-3; 16 bases match TRBD2. Germline CDR1 SGHAT, CDR2 FQNNGV. The CDR3 is made up of 16 amino acids. In DNA form, the CDR3 reads TGTGCCAGCAGCCTAGAGGGACTAGCGGGAGGGGGTACGCAGTATTTT. This sequence encodes CASSLEGLAGGGTQYF.

The gene calls are TRBV4-1 and TRBJ2-7; 11 nucleotides align to TRBD2. Losses at the gene ends were 1 base for V and 6 bases for J; bases not matched to a gene: 5. CDR3 length equals 15 residues. The V gene's germline CDR1 is MGHRA and CDR2 YSYEKL. This CDR3 reads CASSQVTSGRGEQYF. The CDR3 nucleotides read TGCGCCAGCAGCCAAGTAACTAGCGGGAGAGGCGAGCAGTACTTC.

This clone was picked up a small number of times. This chain connects TRBV5-1 to TRBJ2-7, with D perhaps matching TRBD2 (6 bases). Germline V gene sequence: CDR1 SGHRS, CDR2 YFSETQ. The V gene lost 4 bases and the J gene lost 5 bases, with 16 bases spanning the gap. This CDR3 has 14 amino acids. CDR3 residues: CASSGGTEHNEQYF. CDR3 nucleotide sequence: TGCGCCAGCAGCGGGGGGACGGAACACAACGAGCAGTACTTC.

The chain carries TRBV7-9 and TRBJ2-1; 10 bases are shared with TRBD2. The germline V gene has CDR1 SEHNR and CDR2 FQNEAQ (reference sequence). This CDR3 region has 16 residues. V lost 1 base, J lost 0 bases, and 0 bases stayed unmatched. CDR3 loop: CASSLGLAGSYNEQFF. The CDR3 nucleotides read TGTGCCAGCAGCTTAGGACTAGCGGGCTCCTACAATGAGCAGTTCTTC. The whole variable domain, remainder taken from reference TRBV7-9 and TRBJ2-1, is DTGVSQNPRHKITKRGQNVTFRCDPISEHNRLYWYRQTLGQGPEFLTYFQNEAQLEKSRLLSDRFSAERPKGSFSTLEIQRTEQGDSAMYLCASSLGLAGSYNEQFFGPGTRLTVL.

The chain recombines TRBV2 with TRBJ2-1; D is perhaps TRBD1 (5 bases). This CDR3 comprises 12 residues. The V end was cut by 6 bases, the J end by 6 bases, with 9 bases between. CDR1 is SNHLY, CDR2 FYNNEI, per germline. The CDR3 spells CASRSDSNEQFF. Written as DNA, the CDR3 is TGTGCCAGCAGGTCCGACAGCAATGAGCAGTTCTTC.

The chain is built from TRBV9 and TRBJ1-5; TRBD1 might be the D (6 bases). V gave up 0 bases and J gave up 6 bases, with 13 bases separating them. The CDR3 consists of 15 residues. Looked up from germline, CDR1 is SGDLS and CDR2 is YYNGEE. The chain's CDR3 is CASSVGQGRGQPQHF. In nucleotides, the CDR3 is TGTGCCAGCAGCGTAGGCCAGGGGCGCGGTCAGCCCCAGCATTTT.

This sequence joins TRBV10-3 and TRBJ2-3; 14 bases map to TRBD2. Germline V gene lookup returns CDR1 ENHRY and CDR2 SYGVKD. CDR3 length equals 15 residues. With V trimmed by 3 bases and J by 6 bases, 2 bases remained unmatched. The CDR3 is CAISDGTSGSDTQYF. DNA for the CDR3: TGTGCCATCAGTGACGGGACTAGCGGGAGCGATACGCAGTATTTT.

The CDR3 region has the DNA TGTGCCAGCAGCCAAGATAACCGGAGAGACACCGGGGAGCTGTTTTTT. It translates to CASSQDNRRDTGELFF. V is TRBV4-2 and J is TRBJ2-2; unclear D gene. The ends were cut back, 0 bases at V and 3 bases at J, with 11 bases in the middle. The CDR3 has 16 amino acids. The germline gives CDR1 LGHNA, CDR2 YNFKEQ.

The chain combines TRBV6-5 with TRBJ1-5, with no clear D. CDR3 size: 13 residues. In germline, CDR1 is MNHEY, CDR2 SVGAGI. V lost 4 bases to trimming and J lost 7 bases, with 11 bases between them. The CDR3 bases are TGTGCCAGCAGTTCGAACGCGGGGCAGCCCCAGCATTTT. Translating it yields CASSSNAGQPQHF.

The rearrangement links TRBV7-9 to TRBJ2-1; possibly TRBD1 for D (7 bases). Trimming stripped 4 bases from V and 0 bases from J, with 19 bases between. The CDR3 extends over 18 amino acids. CDR1 and CDR2 (germline): SEHNR, FQNEAQ (reference sequence). The CDR3 reads CASSSGSGGTYSYNEQFF. CDR3 nucleotide sequence: TGTGCCAGCAGCTCCGGTTCAGGGGGGACCTACTCCTACAATGAGCAGTTCTTC.

V is TRBV7-6 and J is TRBJ1-3, with unresolved D. The CDR3 extends over 12 amino acids. Trimming removed 4 bases at V and 3 bases at J, with 4 bases between. Germline V gene data show CDR1 as SGHVS and CDR2 as FNYEAQ. The CDR3 DNA is TGTGCCAGCAGCTCAATTGGAAACACCATATATTTT. Its protein is CASSSIGNTIYF.